This record covers a single TCR beta chain. The assay was immunoSEQ multiplex PCR, and TCRdb's table has in-frame clones only and misses some. This sample has 95,000 to 100,000 clones, with 72% found just once. This entry comes from a study of fetal regulatory T cell absence and autoimmunity. This clonotype was sampled from a male donor with IPEX syndrome. The sample comprised pancreas tissue.

The CDR3: CASSGLAGGLGDTQYF. The CDR3, as DNA: TGTGCCAGCAGTGGACTAGCGGGGGGGCTAGGAGATACGCAGTATTTT. The chain carries TRBV6-1 and TRBJ2-3; 14 bases map to TRBD2. J gave up 5 bases and V 4 bases, and 5 bases lay outside the gene matches. Germline CDR1 and CDR2: MNHNS and SASEGT. This CDR3 has 16 amino acids.